The clone carrying this T cell receptor (beta chain) was counted between two and nine times. Its antigen is undetermined. The data are from a study of T cell repertoires in cytomegalovirus infection. Looking at the study overall: Public TCR beta signatures marked donors with CMV infection and the matching HLA.

The germline gives CDR1 LNHDA, CDR2 SQIVND (reference sequence). The CDR3 runs to 13 residues. V was clipped by 6 bases and J by 7 bases, with 12 bases between them. TCRdb fed the reads into MiXCR, producing one record per CDR3 protein. The sample carries roughly 500,000 distinct CDR3 sequences, around 11% recorded once. The study, taken as a whole, reports: In two of eight donors, the top clonotype was HLA-C-restricted CMV-specific.

The sequencing sample was made of PBMCs. The V call is TRBV19, the J call TRBJ1-4; tentatively, D is TRBD1 (5 bases). This receptor was identified in a human donor in good health (CMV status not recorded). Some clones in this sample may be carry-over from other donors' samples. CDR3: CASRGRQGEKLFF. In DNA, the CDR3 is TGTGCCAGTAGAGGCCGGCAGGGTGAAAAACTGTTTTTT.